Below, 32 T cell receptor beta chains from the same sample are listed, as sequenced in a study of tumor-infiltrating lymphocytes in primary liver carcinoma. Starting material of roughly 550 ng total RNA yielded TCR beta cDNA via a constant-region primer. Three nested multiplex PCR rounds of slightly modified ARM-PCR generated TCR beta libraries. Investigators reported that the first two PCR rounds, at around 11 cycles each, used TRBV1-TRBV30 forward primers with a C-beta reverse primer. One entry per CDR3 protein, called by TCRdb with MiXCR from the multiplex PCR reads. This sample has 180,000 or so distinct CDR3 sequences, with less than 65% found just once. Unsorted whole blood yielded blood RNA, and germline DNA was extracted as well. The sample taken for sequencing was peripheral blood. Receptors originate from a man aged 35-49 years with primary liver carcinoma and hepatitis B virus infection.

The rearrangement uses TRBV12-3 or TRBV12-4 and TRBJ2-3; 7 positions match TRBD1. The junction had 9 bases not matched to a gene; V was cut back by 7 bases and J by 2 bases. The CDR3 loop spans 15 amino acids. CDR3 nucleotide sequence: TGTGCCAGCAATAACGTAGGACAGGACACAGATACGCAGTATTTT. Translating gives CASNNVGQDTDTQYF.

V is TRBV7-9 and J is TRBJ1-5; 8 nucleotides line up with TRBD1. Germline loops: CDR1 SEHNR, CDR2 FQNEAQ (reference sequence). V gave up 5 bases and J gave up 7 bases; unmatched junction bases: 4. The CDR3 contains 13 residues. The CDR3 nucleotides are TGTGCCAGCAGCCAGACAGGGGCGCAGCCCCAGCATTTT. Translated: CASSQTGAQPQHF. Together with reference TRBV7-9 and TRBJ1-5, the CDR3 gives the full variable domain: DTGVSQNPRHKITKRGQNVTFRCDPISEHNRLYWYRQTLGQGPEFLTYFQNEAQLEKSRLLSDRFSAERPKGSFSTLEIQRTEQGDSAMYLCASSQTGAQPQHFGDGTRLSIL.

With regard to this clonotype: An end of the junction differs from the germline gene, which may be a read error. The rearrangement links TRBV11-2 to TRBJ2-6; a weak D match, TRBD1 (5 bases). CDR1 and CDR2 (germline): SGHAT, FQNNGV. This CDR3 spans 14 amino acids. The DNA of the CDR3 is TGTGCCACCAGCTTATTGGTTGGGGCCAACACCCTGACTTTC. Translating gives CATSLLVGANTLTF.

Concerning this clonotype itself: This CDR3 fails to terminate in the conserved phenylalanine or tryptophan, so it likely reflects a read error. CDR3 loop: CAISPSVGEPTEQYI. Written as DNA, the CDR3 is TGTGCCATCAGTCCTTCAGTAGGAGAACCTACCGAGCAGTACATC. The chain combines TRBV10-3 with TRBJ2-7, with D unresolved. V was clipped by 5 bases and J by 6 bases, with 20 bases between them. CDR3 length: 15 residues. From germline, CDR1 is ENHRY and CDR2 SYGVKD.

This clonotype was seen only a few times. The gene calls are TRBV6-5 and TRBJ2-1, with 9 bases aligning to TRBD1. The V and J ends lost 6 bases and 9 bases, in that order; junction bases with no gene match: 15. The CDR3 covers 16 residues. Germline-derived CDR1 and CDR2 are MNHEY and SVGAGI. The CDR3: CASRDTGTGMVFEQFF. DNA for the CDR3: TGTGCCAGCAGGGATACCGGGACAGGGATGGTGTTTGAGCAGTTCTTC.

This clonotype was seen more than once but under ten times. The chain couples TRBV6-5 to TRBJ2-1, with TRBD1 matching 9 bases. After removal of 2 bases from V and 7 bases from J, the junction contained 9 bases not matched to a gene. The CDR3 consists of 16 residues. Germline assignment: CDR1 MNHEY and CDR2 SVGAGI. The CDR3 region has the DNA TGTGCCAGCAGTTACCGTTTTCGAGGACAGGGGAATGAGCAGTTCTTC. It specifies CASSYRFRGQGNEQFF.

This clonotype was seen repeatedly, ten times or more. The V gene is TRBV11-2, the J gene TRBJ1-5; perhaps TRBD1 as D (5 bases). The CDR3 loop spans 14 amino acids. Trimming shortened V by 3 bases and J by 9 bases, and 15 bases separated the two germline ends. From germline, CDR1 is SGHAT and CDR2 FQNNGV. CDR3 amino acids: CASSFDSGVGPQHF. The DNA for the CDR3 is TGTGCCAGCAGCTTTGACAGCGGTGTTGGGCCCCAGCATTTT.

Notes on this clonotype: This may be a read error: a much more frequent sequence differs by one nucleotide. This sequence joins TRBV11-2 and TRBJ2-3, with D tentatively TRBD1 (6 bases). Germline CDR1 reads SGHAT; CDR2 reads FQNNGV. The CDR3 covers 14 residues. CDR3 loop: CASSLGTATDAQYF. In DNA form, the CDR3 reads TGTGCCAGCAGCTTAGGGACAGCCACAGATGCGCAGTATTTT.

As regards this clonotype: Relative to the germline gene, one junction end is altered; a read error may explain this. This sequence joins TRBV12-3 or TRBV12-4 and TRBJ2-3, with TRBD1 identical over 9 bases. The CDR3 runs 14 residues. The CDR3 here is CASSRDRAADMQYF. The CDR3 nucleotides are TGTGCCAGCAGTCGGGACAGGGCTGCAGATATGCAGTATTTT.

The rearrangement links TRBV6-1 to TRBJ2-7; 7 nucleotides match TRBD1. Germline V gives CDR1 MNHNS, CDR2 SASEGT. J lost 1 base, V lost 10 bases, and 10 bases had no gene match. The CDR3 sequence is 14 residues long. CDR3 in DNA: TGTGCCATTACCGCCGGGACAGTATCCTACGAGCAGTACTTC. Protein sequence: CAITAGTVSYEQYF.

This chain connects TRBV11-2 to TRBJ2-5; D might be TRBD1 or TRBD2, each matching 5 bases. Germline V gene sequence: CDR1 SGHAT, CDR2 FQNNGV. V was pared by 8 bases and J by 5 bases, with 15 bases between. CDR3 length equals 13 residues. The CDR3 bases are TGTGCCAGCGGCCGGGAAAGGGGTGAGACCCAGTACTTC. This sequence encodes CASGRERGETQYF.

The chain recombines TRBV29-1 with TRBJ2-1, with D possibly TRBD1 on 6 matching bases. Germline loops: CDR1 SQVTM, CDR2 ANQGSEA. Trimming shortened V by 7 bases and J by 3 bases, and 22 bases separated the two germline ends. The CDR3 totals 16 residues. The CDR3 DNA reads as TGCAGCGAGGGGTGGGCGGTAGGGGACAACTACAATGAGCAGTTCTTC. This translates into CSEGWAVGDNYNEQFF.

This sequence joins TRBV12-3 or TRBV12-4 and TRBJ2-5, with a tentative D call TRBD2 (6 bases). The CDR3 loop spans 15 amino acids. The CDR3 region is CVSSVSGTSRETQYF. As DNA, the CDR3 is TGTGTCAGTAGCGTATCGGGAACTAGCCGTGAGACCCAGTACTTC.

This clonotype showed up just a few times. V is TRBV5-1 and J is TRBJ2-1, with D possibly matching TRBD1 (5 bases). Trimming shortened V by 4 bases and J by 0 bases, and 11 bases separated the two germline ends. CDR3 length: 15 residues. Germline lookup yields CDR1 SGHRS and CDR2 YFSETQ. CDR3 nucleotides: TGCGCCAGCAGCGTGCAGGGATACTCCTACAATGAGCAGTTCTTC. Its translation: CASSVQGYSYNEQFF.

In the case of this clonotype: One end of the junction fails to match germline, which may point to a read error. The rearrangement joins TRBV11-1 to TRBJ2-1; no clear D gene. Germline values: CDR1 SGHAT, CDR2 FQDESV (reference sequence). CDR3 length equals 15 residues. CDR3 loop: CASRLVAARDNEQFF. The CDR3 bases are TGTGCTAGCAGGTTAGTCGCGGCTCGGGACAATGAGCAGTTCTTC.

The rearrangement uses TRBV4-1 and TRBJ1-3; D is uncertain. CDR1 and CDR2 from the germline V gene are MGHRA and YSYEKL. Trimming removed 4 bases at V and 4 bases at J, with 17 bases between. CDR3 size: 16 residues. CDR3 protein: CASSRESFSSGNTIYF. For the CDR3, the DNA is TGCGCCAGCAGCCGAGAATCGTTCTCCTCCGGAAACACCATATATTTT.

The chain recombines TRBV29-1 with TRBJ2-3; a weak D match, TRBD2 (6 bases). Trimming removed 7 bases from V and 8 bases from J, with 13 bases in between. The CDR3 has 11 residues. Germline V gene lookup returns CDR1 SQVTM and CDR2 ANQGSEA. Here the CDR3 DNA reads TGCAGCGCTCAGGACTACCTTACGCAGTATTTT. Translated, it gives CSAQDYLTQYF.

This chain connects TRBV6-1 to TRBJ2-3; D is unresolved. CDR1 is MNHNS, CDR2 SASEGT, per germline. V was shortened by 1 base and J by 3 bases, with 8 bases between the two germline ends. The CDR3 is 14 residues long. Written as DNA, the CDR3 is TGTGCCAGCAGTGAAGTTGACCGGACAGATACGCAGTATTTT. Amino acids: CASSEVDRTDTQYF.

The CDR3 reads CASCNIGTGRATGELFF. The CDR3 DNA follows: TGTGCCAGCTGCAATATTGGGACAGGGAGGGCCACCGGGGAGCTGTTTTTT. This chain joins TRBV5-6 and TRBJ2-2; 9 bases align to TRBD1. Germline V gives CDR1 SGHDT, CDR2 YYEEEE. The CDR3 is 17 residues long. The J segment lost 4 bases and the V segment lost 7 bases, leaving 14 bases of the junction unmatched.

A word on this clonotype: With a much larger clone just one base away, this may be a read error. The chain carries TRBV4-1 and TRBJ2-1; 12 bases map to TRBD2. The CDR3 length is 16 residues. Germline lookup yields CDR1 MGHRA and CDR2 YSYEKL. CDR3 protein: CASSQVGTSGYTEQFF. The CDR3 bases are TGCGCCAGCAGCCAAGTCGGGACTAGCGGGTACACTGAGCAGTTCTTC.

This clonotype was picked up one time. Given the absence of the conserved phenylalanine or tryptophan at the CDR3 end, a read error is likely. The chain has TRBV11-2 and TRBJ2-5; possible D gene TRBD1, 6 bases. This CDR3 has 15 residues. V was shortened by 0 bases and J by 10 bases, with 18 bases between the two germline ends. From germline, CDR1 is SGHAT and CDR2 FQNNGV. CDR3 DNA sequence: TGTGCCAGCAGCTTAGATCTTTATGGGGGCAAGATCCAGTACCTC. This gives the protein CASSLDLYGGKIQYL.

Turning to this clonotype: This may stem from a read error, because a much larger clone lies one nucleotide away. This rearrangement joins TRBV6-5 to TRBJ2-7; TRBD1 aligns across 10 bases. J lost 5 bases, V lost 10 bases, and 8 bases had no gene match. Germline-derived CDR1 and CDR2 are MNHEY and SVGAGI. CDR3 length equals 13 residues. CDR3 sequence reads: CANRGQGYDEQYF. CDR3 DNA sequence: TGTGCCAACAGGGGACAGGGGTACGACGAGCAGTACTTC.

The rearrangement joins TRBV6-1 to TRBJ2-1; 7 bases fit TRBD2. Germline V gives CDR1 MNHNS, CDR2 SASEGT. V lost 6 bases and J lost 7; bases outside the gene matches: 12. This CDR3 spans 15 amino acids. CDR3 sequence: CASSERGGRHNEQFF. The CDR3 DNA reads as TGTGCCAGCAGCGAGAGAGGCGGGAGACATAATGAGCAGTTCTTC.

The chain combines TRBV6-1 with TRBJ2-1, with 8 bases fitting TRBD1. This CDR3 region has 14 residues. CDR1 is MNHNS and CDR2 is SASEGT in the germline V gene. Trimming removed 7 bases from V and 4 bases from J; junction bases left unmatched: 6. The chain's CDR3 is CASIVTGGYNEQFF. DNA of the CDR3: TGTGCCAGCATCGTCACAGGGGGTTACAATGAGCAGTTCTTC.

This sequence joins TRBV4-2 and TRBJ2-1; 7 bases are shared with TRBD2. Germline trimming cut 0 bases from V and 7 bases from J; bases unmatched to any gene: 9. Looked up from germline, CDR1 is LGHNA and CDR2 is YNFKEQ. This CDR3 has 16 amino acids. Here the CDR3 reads CASSQDMLAGMNEQFF. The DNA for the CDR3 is TGTGCCAGCAGCCAAGATATGTTAGCGGGCATGAATGAGCAGTTCTTC.

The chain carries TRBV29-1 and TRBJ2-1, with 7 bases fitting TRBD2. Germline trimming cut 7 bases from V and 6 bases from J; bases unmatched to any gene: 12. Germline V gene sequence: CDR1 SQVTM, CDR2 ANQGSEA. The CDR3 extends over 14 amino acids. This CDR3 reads CSGCSGTKGNEQFF. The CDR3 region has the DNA TGCAGCGGTTGTTCCGGGACTAAGGGCAATGAGCAGTTCTTC.

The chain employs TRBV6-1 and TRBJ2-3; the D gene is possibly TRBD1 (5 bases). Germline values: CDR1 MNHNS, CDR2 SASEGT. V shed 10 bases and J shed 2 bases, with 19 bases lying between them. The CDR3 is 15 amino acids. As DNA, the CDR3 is TGTGCCACGTTTGATTACGCGGACACCACAGATACGCAGTATTTT. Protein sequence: CATFDYADTTDTQYF.

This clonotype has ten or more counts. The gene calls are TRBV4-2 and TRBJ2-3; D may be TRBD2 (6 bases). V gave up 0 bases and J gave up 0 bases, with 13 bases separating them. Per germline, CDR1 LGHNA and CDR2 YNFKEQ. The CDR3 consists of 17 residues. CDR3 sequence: CASSQDGYGGSTDTQYF. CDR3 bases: TGTGCCAGCAGCCAAGATGGATACGGAGGGAGCACAGATACGCAGTATTTT.

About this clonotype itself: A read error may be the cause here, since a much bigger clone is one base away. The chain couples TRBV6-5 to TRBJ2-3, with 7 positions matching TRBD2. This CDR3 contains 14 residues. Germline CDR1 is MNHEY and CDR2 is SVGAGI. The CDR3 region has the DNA TGTACCAGCAGTCGAAGCGGGAATGCAGATACGCAGTATTTT. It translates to CTSSRSGNADTQYF.

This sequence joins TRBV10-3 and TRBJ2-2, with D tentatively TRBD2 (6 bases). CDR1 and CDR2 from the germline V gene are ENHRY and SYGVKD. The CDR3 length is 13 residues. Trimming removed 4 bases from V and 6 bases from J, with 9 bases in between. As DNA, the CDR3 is TGTGCCATCAGTGTCGGGGGTCCCGGGGAGCTGTTTTTT. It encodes CAISVGGPGELFF.

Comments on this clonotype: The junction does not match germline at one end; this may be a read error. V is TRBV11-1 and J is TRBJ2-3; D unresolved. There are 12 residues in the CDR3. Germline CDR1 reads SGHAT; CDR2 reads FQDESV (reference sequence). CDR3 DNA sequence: TGTACCAGCACCTACAGAAGAGATACGCAGTACTTT. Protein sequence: CTSTYRRDTQYF.

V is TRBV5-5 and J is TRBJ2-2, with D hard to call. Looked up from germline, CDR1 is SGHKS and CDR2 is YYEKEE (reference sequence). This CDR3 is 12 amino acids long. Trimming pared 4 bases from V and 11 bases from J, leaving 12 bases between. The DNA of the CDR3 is TGTGCCAGCAGCCTTATGGATGGAGAGCTGTTTTTT. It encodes CASSLMDGELFF.